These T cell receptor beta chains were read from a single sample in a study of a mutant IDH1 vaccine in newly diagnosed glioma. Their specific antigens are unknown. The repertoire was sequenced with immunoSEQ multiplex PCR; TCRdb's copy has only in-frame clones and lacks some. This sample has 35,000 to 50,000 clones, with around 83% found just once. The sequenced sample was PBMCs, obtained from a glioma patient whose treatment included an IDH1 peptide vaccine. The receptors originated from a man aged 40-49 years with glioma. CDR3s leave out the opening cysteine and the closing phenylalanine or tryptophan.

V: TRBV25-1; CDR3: ASRTGPTGELF
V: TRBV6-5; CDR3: ASSYETVSSGRAGY
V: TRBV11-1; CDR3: ASRFRQGSYEQY
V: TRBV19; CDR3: ASSPTPGTQYEQY
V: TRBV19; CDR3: ASSIGTSGTVETQY
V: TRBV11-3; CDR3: ASSPGQGAVGANVLT
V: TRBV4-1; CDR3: ASSPRGTDTQY
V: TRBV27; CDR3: ASSLRQGGDEQY
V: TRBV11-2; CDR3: ASSLGSSGNTIY
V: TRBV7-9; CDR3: APGGPPLH
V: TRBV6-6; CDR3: ASSYPGTGVNEQF
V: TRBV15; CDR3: ATSRADSRYQPQH
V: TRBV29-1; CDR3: SVSRGPTGELF
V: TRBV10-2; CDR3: ASKIDLLANYGYT
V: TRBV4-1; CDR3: ASSQEVLAATYEQY
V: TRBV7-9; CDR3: ASSYRRRVGGNTIY
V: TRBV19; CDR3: ASRARGSGYT
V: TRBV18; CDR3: ASSPPNGGLVGYT
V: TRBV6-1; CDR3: ASSEAIGGGSTQY
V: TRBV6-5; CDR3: ASSWVGGDEQY
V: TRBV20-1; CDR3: SAERSTEAF
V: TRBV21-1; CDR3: ASSISGISGTGELF
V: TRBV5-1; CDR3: ASSLGVGGYGYT
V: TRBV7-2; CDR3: ASSLNGLPGITYEQY
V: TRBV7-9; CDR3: ASSQPTSGRVKY
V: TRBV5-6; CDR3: ASFARGRDYGYT